A selection of T cell receptor beta chains follows, all from one sample in a study of blood T cell repertoires in COVID-19. The protocol was immunoSEQ multiplex PCR, while the TCRdb copy is restricted to in-frame clones and leaves out a portion. The repertoire holds 200,000 or so clones, with 82% as singletons. Input material: peripheral blood. The receptors were sampled from a woman between 25 and 40 years old with acute or convalescent COVID-19. Both conserved end residues are part of each CDR3. The D gene is left open where the match is weak. Clone size is not always given. Where it is, it says once, few, many or a class for expanded clones.

D,J,size,V,DNA,CDR3
TRBD1,TRBJ2-3,-,TRBV19,TGTGCCAGTAGTATAGGGGACACAGGGGTCACAGATACGCAGTATTTT,CASSIGDTGVTDTQYF
TRBD2,TRBJ2-3,-,TRBV6-5,TGTGCCAGCAGGTACTCTAGCGGGGGGGGCACAGATACGCAGTATTTT,CASRYSSGGGTDTQYF
-,TRBJ1-2,-,TRBV30,TGTGCCTGGAGCGAAGGACAGCGAGGCTACACCTTC,CAWSEGQRGYTF
-,TRBJ2-7,-,TRBV12-3/TRBV12-4,TGTGCCAGCAGTATCTTCTACGAGCAGTACTTC,CASSIFYEQYF
-,TRBJ1-1,-,TRBV5-1,TGCGCCAGCAGCTTAGAGCAGGGTGCTGAAGCTTTCTTT,CASSLEQGAEAFF
-,TRBJ1-2,-,TRBV27,TGTGCCAGCAGTCCCCAACAGGGTTTGGTCTATGGCTACACCTTC,CASSPQQGLVYGYTF
TRBD1,TRBJ2-3,-,TRBV10-3,TGTGCCATCAGTGAGAGACAGGGCTTCACAGATACGCAGTATTTT,CAISERQGFTDTQYF
-,TRBJ1-3,-,TRBV19,TGTGCCAGTAGTGGCAGCTCTGGAAACACCATATATTTT,CASSGSSGNTIYF
-,TRBJ1-2,-,TRBV12-5,TGTGCTAGAGACAGGAGTAACTATGGCTACACCTTC,CARDRSNYGYTF
-,TRBJ1-3,-,TRBV19,TGTGCCAGTAGTCGGACCAGGGACTCCTCTGGAAACACCATATATTTT,CASSRTRDSSGNTIYF
-,TRBJ1-5,-,TRBV7-8,TGTGCCAGCAGCCATTACAGGATAGGGCGCAATCAGCCCCAGCATTTT,CASSHYRIGRNQPQHF
-,TRBJ1-2,-,TRBV4-1,TGCGCCAGCAGCCAAGATGAGGGAGCCTATGGCTACACCTTC,CASSQDEGAYGYTF
-,TRBJ2-2,few,TRBV5-6,TGTGCCAGCAGCTTCGACAGGATCACCGGGGAGCTGTTTTTT,CASSFDRITGELFF
TRBD2,TRBJ2-3,-,TRBV2,TGTGCCAGCGAGCAGCGGGGGACAGATACGCAGTATTTT,CASEQRGTDTQYF
-,TRBJ1-1,-,TRBV14,TGTGCCAGCAGCCAAGACCCCGACAGGAAAAACACTGAAGCTTTCTTT,CASSQDPDRKNTEAFF
-,TRBJ1-3,few,TRBV2,TGTGCCAAACAGGGTATAGGATACACCATATATTTT,CAKQGIGYTIYF
-,TRBJ1-1,-,TRBV28,TGTGCCAGCAGTCCGGGGAGAGGAGGGACTGAAGCTTTCTTT,CASSPGRGGTEAFF
-,TRBJ2-6,few,TRBV7-2,TGTGCCAGCAGCTTATTTCGGGGGGCCAGCTCTGGGGCCAACGTCCTGACTTTC,CASSLFRGASSGANVLTF
-,TRBJ1-2,-,TRBV5-1,TGCGCCAGCAGCTTGAACGACGGACTCAACTATGGCTACACCTTC,CASSLNDGLNYGYTF
-,TRBJ2-2,once,TRBV11-3,TGTGCCAGCAGCTCCCGGCAGGGGAGGAACACCGGGGAGCTGTTTTTT,CASSSRQGRNTGELFF
TRBD2,TRBJ2-7,-,TRBV27,TGTGCCAGCATGGGGGGGGTGGCCTACGAGCAGTACTTC,CASMGGVAYEQYF
TRBD1,TRBJ2-1,-,TRBV14,TGTGCCAGCAGCCACCGGGACAGGGCGGGCAATGAGCAGTTCTTC,CASSHRDRAGNEQFF
TRBD1,TRBJ2-5,-,TRBV5-1,TGCGCCAGCAGCCTCGGGACAGGGGGAGAGACCCAGTACTTC,CASSLGTGGETQYF
-,TRBJ2-1,-,TRBV7-9,TGTGCCAGCAGCTCCTACAGGGGGCTAGCGGGAGAAAGGGACAATGAGCAGTTCTTC,CASSSYRGLAGERDNEQFF
TRBD1,TRBJ1-1,few,TRBV6-5,TGTGCCAGCAGTTACACTACAGGGGGGTACACTGAAGCTTTCTTT,CASSYTTGGYTEAFF
TRBD2,TRBJ2-7,-,TRBV2,TGTGCCAGCAGGCCGGGGGGGACTACCTCCTACGAGCAGTACTTC,CASRPGGTTSYEQYF
-,TRBJ2-2,-,TRBV9,TGTGCCAGCAGCGCGACAGTCCAAGACCGGGAGCTGTTTTTT,CASSATVQDRELFF
-,TRBJ1-2,-,TRBV7-9,TGTGCCAGCAGCTTAGGGTCAGACTATAGAGGCTACACCTTC,CASSLGSDYRGYTF
-,TRBJ1-5,few,TRBV5-5,TGTGCCAGCAGCTTGGTAGCCAGTTCGGGGGGACAGCCCCAGCATTTT,CASSLVASSGGQPQHF
-,TRBJ2-7,-,TRBV11-2,TGTGCCAGCAGCTTAGGTAGTGGCGAGCAGTACTTC,CASSLGSGEQYF
-,TRBJ1-1,few,TRBV7-9,TGTGCCAGCAGCGGCCGGGGGAATGTCGAAGCTTTCTTT,CASSGRGNVEAFF
TRBD1,TRBJ1-1,-,TRBV7-2,TGTGCCAGCAGCTTACGGACAGGGGTAACTGAAGCTTTCTTT,CASSLRTGVTEAFF
-,TRBJ1-1,-,TRBV27,TGTGCCAGCAGTTTAGTTTCTCTTTCGTCCTTGAACACTGAAGCTTTCTTT,CASSLVSLSSLNTEAFF
TRBD1,TRBJ1-2,-,TRBV5-1,TGCGCCAGCAGCCCGGACAGGGTGGGTGGCTACACCTTC,CASSPDRVGGYTF
TRBD2,TRBJ2-1,-,TRBV5-1,TGCGCCAGCAGCTTGATTCCTAGCGGGCGAAACTACAATGAGCAGTTCTTC,CASSLIPSGRNYNEQFF
-,TRBJ1-1,-,TRBV28,TGTGCCAGCAGTTTCCTAGGCGTCGCTGAAGCTTTCTTT,CASSFLGVAEAFF
TRBD1,TRBJ1-6,once,TRBV6-5,TGTGCCAGCGGAAATACAGGGGGCAACTCACCCCTCCACTTT,CASGNTGGNSPLHF
TRBD2,TRBJ2-2,-,TRBV5-6,TGTGCCAGCAGCTGGGGGCTAGCGGGGCTTTCGGGCACCGGGGAGCTGTTTTTT,CASSWGLAGLSGTGELFF
-,TRBJ2-5,once,TRBV20-1,TGCAGTGCTAGTGGAGGGGGACCTGGTTTGACCCAGTACTTC,CSASGGGPGLTQYF
TRBD2,TRBJ2-1,-,TRBV5-1,TGCGCCAGCAGCATGGGCGGGGGAGCCTACAATGAGCAGTTCTTC,CASSMGGGAYNEQFF
TRBD1,TRBJ2-7,-,TRBV5-5,TGTGCCAGCAGCTTGCCGCGTTTACCGGGACAGGGAAACTACGAGCAGTACTTC,CASSLPRLPGQGNYEQYF
-,TRBJ2-7,-,TRBV21-1,TGTGCCAGCAGCAAAAGCCCAGGGGCCTACGAGCAGTACTTC,CASSKSPGAYEQYF
-,TRBJ2-7,few,TRBV6-1,TGTGCCAGCAGTGAATCGGTAGCCTACGAGCAGTACTTC,CASSESVAYEQYF
TRBD2,TRBJ2-1,-,TRBV5-4,TGTGCCAGCAGCAGAAAAGCGGGGGGGCGACTAAAATCCTACAATGAGCAGTTCTTC,CASSRKAGGRLKSYNEQFF
TRBD1,TRBJ1-5,-,TRBV19,TGTGCCAGTAGCCCGGGACAGGGTTCGATGGGCAATCAGCCCCAGCATTTT,CASSPGQGSMGNQPQHF
TRBD1,TRBJ2-1,-,TRBV7-2,TGTGCCAGCAGCTTAACACCTCCGGGACAGGGGTCCGCTCATGAGCAGTTCTTC,CASSLTPPGQGSAHEQFF
-,TRBJ1-2,-,TRBV4-3,TGCGCCAGCAGCGCAAGTATGGAGACAGTTAACTATGGCTACACCTTC,CASSASMETVNYGYTF
-,TRBJ1-5,-,TRBV24-1,TGTGCCACCAGAGACAGTAGCAATCAGCCCCAGCATTTT,CATRDSSNQPQHF
TRBD2,TRBJ2-2,-,TRBV6-6,TGTGCCAGCAGGCGAGCGGGGCTGAACCTAGGGAGCACCGGGGAGCTGTTTTTT,CASRRAGLNLGSTGELFF
-,TRBJ2-6,-,TRBV19,TGTGCCAGTAGACTAAGGGGACTCAACGTCCTGACTTTC,CASRLRGLNVLTF
-,TRBJ1-1,-,TRBV19,TGTGCCAGTAGTATAGTTTTAGAGTCTGAAGCTTTCTTT,CASSIVLESEAFF
-,TRBJ2-2,-,TRBV5-1,TGCGCCAGCAGCTGGGCCGGGACTAACACCGGGGAGCTGTTTTTT,CASSWAGTNTGELFF
-,TRBJ2-7,once,TRBV27,TGTGCCAGCGTATCCCGGCCAGGTCTCTCCTACGAGCAGTACTTC,CASVSRPGLSYEQYF
TRBD2,TRBJ2-5,once,TRBV4-1,TGCGCCAGCAGGTACCTAGGACTAGCGGGACAAGAGACCCAGTACTTC,CASRYLGLAGQETQYF
TRBD1,TRBJ1-1,-,TRBV9,TGTGCCAGCAGCGTAGCGGACAGGGGCACTGAAGCTTTCTTT,CASSVADRGTEAFF
TRBD1,TRBJ2-5,once,TRBV28,TGTGCCAGCAGCGTCCCCGAGCAGGGGGCGCGAGAGACCCAGTACTTC,CASSVPEQGARETQYF
-,TRBJ2-7,-,TRBV6-2/TRBV6-3,TGTGCCAGCAGTTACGAAATAGGGGGGCAGTACTTC,CASSYEIGGQYF
-,TRBJ2-1,-,TRBV6-5,TGTGCCAGCAGCAACAGGTATGAGCAGTTCTTC,CASSNRYEQFF
TRBD1,TRBJ1-2,-,TRBV30,TGTGCTATTCAGGGACAGCTCTATGGCTACACCTTC,CAIQGQLYGYTF
TRBD2,TRBJ2-3,-,TRBV30,TGTGCCTGGAGTGTGGGACTAGGAGGCACAGATACGCAGTATTTT,CAWSVGLGGTDTQYF